This record concerns one T cell receptor (beta chain) sequence. Antigen unknown. The trim removed 5 bases at V and 2 bases at J, leaving 5 bases unmatched. CDR1 is MNHEY and CDR2 is SMNVEV in the germline V gene (reference sequence). This CDR3 comprises 14 residues. The data were obtained in a study of cytomegalovirus exposure and HLA in healthy donors. At the level of the study: Most genotyped donors, 65% to 85% of roughly 400, had Caucasian-associated genetic ancestry.

The study ran its PCR with 60 Vbeta and 13 Jbeta primers. Profiled with immunoSEQ multiplex PCR; TCRdb holds only in-frame clones, not every one. The table includes hundreds of thousands of clones, 70% detected once. Findings and caveats of the study: Upon later analysis, TCR association rates were observed to vary by HLA locus, being highest for DRB1 and lowest for HLA-C. A classifier reportedly called cytomegalovirus status with high sensitivity and specificity.

The chain combines TRBV27 with TRBJ1-1; 7 positions agree with TRBD1. Specimen: PBMCs. The receptor comes from a man in his forties in good health and CMV-seropositive. In DNA form, the CDR3 reads TGTGCCAGCAGTCCCCGGACAGGTAACACTGAAGCTTTCTTT. Protein product: CASSPRTGNTEAFF.